This T cell receptor (beta chain) was recovered during a study of cytomegalovirus exposure and HLA in healthy donors. For this clone: Its cognate antigen is unknown.

The CDR3 has 17 amino acids. Germline lookup yields CDR1 LGHNA and CDR2 YNFKEQ. J was trimmed by 5 bases and V by 0 bases; bases with no gene match: 10. A multiplex PCR was run with 60 Vbeta primers and 13 Jbeta primers. Sequenced by immunoSEQ multiplex PCR; TCRdb stores in-frame clones only, minus some. The sample holds 160,000 or so clones, approximately 80% seen once. The study's findings and limits: In a later analysis, HLA-associated TCR beta chains were more clonally expanded than equally common others.

The receptor comes from a male donor in good health and CMV-seropositive. Sequencing was carried out using PBMCs. The chain links TRBV4-2 to TRBJ2-3; 8 nucleotides line up with TRBD2. CDR3 protein: CASSQEWAGGRGDTQYF. CDR3 sequence (DNA): TGTGCCAGCAGCCAAGAATGGGCGGGAGGCCGGGGAGATACGCAGTATTTT.